The entry below gives a single TCR beta chain sequence along with its context. Its antigen is currently not known. Base qualities are not at hand, and no much larger clone is one base apart. The data are from a study of CD8 T cells in ankylosing spondylitis (TCRdb year 2017). Regarding the research as a whole: To find TCR variants linked to disease, the study profiled T cell receptor beta repertoires in ankylosing spondylitis patients and healthy donors. The full study cohort comprised some 27 ankylosing spondylitis patients and 110 or so healthy donors. Peripheral blood was sampled, and synovial fluid was also collected from ankylosing spondylitis patients. Points the paper makes about the study in general: A TCR beta motif made up of several highly homologous amino acid variants appeared to be characteristic of blood from ankylosing spondylitis patients. Some TCR beta motif variants had previously been reported in synovial fluid and blood of reactive arthritis patients, which suggested common disease-initiation mechanisms. The disease-linked clones showed a CD8+ phenotype and occurred at relatively low frequencies in peripheral blood. Significant enrichment of the disease-linked clones was reported in matched synovial fluid samples from ankylosing spondylitis patients.

TCRdb lists the instrument as Illumina HiSeq 2500. Quantitative 5'-RACE with molecular barcodes was used to prepare TCR beta libraries. The authors' pipeline ran thus. Disease-linked TCR variants were identified with a new computational method built on a probabilistic model of VDJ rearrangement. In TCRdb, the public reads were trimmed at Q25 with fastp and aligned with MiXCR, with productive beta chains retained. All rows with the same CDR3 protein become a single entry with the most common DNA and genes. TCRdb's processing, not the authors' own work, is the source of the V and J calls. The sample data list roughly 700,000 distinct CDR3 sequences, and 19% of these were observed just once. The top ten hold under 20% of the sample. V gives up 7 bases and J gives up 2 bases, and the segment between their germline ends measures 15 bases. The CDR3 spans 13 residues, from the cysteine through the phenylalanine. Only the CDR3 part of the read is kept: 39 bases, read in frame from the first base. From the germline V gene, CDR1 is SQVTM and CDR2 is ANQGSEA.

Here the chain combines TRBV29-1 and TRBJ2-7, and possibly TRBD1, on 6 matching bases. The receptor was derived from a male donor with ankylosing spondylitis. The sequenced material came from blood, either unsorted or a sorted T cell fraction (not recorded which). Here is the DNA: TGCAGCGCACAGGGACCTCCTACCTACGAGCAGTACTTC. Its translation reads: CSAQGPPTYEQYF.